This T cell receptor (beta chain) was sequenced for a study of control samples from healthy donors and cancer patients (dated by TCRdb to about 2020). The V and J ends are trimmed by 0 bases and 3 bases, leaving 12 bases between them. Based on the germline V gene, the CDR1 and CDR2 sequences are MRHNA and SNTAGT. The CDR3 has 16 amino acids, counting the end cysteine and phenylalanine. The entry retains the CDR3 DNA only, 48 bases that are in frame from base 1. Library preparation employed the immunoSEQ multiplex PCR assay. Drawn from immuneACCESS, this table holds only the in-frame rearrangements with V and J called that TCRdb kept. Clones are partly lost; checked studies trace under half to an unresolved V gene and leave the rest unexplained. In all, the sample holds about 130,000 clones, and roughly 92% of those were seen once. The ten largest clones capture 4.5% to 7% of the sample. With respect to this clone: The target of this receptor is not known. Base quality data are lacking; no much larger clone is found one base away.

Rearrangement joined TRBV6-4 to TRBJ1-5; the D gene lacks a confident call. The sample consisted of blood. This receptor was taken from a man aged 18 to 35 in good health. Here is the DNA: TGTGCCAGCAGTGACTCGAGGAGATACTACAATCAGCCCCAGCATTTT. Translated, it gives CASSDSRRYYNQPQHF.